The present TCR beta chain was sequenced within a study of T-cell reconstitution after alpha-beta-depleted transplantation in children. CDR3 length: 15 amino acids. V shed 5 bases, J shed 5 bases, and the junction held 8 bases outside the gene matches. The authors prepared the TCRbeta library with unique molecular identifiers. MiXCR, applied by TCRdb to the PCR reads, yields one record per CDR3 protein. The sample yields some 530,000 distinct CDR3 sequences, around 13% seen once. The source was PBMCs from the stem cell graft donor, collected from the stem cell graft. The clonotype comes from a human donor who donated a stem cell graft to a child with combined immunodeficiency. The J gene is TRBJ2-1, the V gene TRBV12-3 or TRBV12-4; 8 bases align to TRBD1. The CDR3 loop reads CASSKTGAYNNEQFF. The CDR3 DNA reads TGTGCCAGCAGTAAGACAGGGGCGTATAACAATGAGCAGTTCTTC.